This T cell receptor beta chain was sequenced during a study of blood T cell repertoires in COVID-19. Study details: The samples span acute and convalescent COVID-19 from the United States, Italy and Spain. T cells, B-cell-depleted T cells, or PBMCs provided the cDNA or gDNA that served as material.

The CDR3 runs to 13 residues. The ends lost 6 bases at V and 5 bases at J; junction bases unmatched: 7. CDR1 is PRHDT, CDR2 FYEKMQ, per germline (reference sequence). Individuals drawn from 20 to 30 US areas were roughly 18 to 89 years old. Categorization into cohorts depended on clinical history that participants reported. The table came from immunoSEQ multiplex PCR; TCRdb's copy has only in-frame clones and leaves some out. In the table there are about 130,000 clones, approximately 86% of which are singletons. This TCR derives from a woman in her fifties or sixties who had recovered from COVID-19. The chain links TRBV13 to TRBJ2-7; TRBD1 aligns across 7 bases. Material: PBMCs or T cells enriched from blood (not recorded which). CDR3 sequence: CASRTRGGDEQYF. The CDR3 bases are TGTGCCAGCAGGACCCGAGGGGGCGACGAGCAGTACTTC.